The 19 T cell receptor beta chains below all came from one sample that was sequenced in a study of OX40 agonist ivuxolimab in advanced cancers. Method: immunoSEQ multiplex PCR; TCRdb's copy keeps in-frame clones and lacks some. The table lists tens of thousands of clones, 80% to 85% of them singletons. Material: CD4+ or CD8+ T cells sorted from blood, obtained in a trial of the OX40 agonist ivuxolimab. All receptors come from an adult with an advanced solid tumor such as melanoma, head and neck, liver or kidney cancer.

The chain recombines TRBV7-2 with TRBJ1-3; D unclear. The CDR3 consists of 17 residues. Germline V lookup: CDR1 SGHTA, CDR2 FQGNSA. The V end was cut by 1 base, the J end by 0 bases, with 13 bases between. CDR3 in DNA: TGTGCCAGCAGCTTAGATTTCCTAACAAGCTCTGGAAACACCATATATTTT. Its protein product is CASSLDFLTSSGNTIYF.

CDR3 residues: CASSERYEQYV. The DNA for the CDR3 is TGTGCCAGCAGCGAAAGGTACGAGCAGTACGTC. The chain recombines TRBV6-5 with TRBJ2-7, with D uncertain. The germline V gene has CDR1 MNHEY and CDR2 SVGAGI. CDR3 length equals 11 residues. Trimming took 6 bases from V and 4 from J, leaving 7 bases between them.

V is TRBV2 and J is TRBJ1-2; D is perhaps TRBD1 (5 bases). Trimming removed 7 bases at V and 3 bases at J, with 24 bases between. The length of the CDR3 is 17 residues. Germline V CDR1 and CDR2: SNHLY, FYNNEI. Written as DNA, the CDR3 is TGTGCCAGCAATCAAATAGGGGACTCCCGAAACTACTATGGCTACACCTTC. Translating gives CASNQIGDSRNYYGYTF.

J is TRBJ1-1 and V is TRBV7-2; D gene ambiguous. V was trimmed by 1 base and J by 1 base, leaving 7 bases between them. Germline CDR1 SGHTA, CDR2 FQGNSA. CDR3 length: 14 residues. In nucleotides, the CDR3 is TGTGCCAGCAGCTTAGGACATTGGAACACTGAAGCTTTCTTT. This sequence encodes CASSLGHWNTEAFF. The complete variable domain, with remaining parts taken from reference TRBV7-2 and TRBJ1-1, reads GAGVSQSPSNKVTEKGKDVELRCDPISGHTALYWYRQSLGQGLEFLIYFQGNSAPDKSGLPSDRFSAERTGGSVSTLTIQRTQQEDSAVYLCASSLGHWNTEAFFGQGTRLTVV.

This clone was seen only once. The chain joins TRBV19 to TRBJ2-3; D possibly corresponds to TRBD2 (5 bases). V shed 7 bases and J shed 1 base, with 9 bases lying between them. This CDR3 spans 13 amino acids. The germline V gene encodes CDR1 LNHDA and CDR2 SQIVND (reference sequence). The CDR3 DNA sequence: TGTGCCAGTACCCTCGGGGGCACAGATACGCAGTATTTT. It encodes CASTLGGTDTQYF.

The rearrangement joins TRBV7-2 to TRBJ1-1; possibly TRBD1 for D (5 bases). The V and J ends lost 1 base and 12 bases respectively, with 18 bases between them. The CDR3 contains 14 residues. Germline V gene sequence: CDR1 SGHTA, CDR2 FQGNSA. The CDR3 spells CASSLGDSIPATFF. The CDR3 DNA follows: TGTGCCAGCAGCTTAGGAGACAGCATCCCGGCAACTTTCTTT. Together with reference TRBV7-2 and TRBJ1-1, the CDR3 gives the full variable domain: GAGVSQSPSNKVTEKGKDVELRCDPISGHTALYWYRQSLGQGLEFLIYFQGNSAPDKSGLPSDRFSAERTGGSVSTLTIQRTQQEDSAVYLCASSLGDSIPATFFGQGTRLTVV.

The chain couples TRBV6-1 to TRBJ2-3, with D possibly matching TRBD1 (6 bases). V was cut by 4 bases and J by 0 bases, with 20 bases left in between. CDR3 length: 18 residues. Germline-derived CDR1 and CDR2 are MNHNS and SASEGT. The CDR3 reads CASSGNTAGTTSTDTQYF. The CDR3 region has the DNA TGTGCCAGCAGTGGAAACACAGCCGGGACAACCAGCACAGATACGCAGTATTTT.

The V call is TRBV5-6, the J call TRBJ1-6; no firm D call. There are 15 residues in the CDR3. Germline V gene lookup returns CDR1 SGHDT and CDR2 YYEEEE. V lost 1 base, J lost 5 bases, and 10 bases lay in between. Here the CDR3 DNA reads TGTGCCAGCAGCTTGCGCAGACCCGATAATTCACCCCTCCACTTT. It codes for CASSLRRPDNSPLHF.

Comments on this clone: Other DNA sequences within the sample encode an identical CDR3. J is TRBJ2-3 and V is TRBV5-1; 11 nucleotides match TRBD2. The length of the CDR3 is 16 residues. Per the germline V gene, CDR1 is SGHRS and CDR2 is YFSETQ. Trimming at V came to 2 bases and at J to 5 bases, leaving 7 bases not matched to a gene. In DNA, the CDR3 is TGCGCCAGCAGCTTATTTAGCGGGGGGGCGCGAGATACGCAGTATTTT. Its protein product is CASSLFSGGARDTQYF.

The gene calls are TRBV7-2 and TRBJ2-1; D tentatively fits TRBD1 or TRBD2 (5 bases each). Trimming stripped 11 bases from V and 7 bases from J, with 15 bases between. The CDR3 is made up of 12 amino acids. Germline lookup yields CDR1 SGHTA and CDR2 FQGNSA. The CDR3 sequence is CARGGPTNEQFF. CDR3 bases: TGTGCCCGTGGGGGACCTACAAATGAGCAGTTCTTC. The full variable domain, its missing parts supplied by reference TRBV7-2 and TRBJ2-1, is GAGVSQSPSNKVTEKGKDVELRCDPISGHTALYWYRQSLGQGLEFLIYFQGNSAPDKSGLPSDRFSAERTGGSVSTLTIQRTQQEDSAVYLCARGGPTNEQFFGPGTRLTVL.

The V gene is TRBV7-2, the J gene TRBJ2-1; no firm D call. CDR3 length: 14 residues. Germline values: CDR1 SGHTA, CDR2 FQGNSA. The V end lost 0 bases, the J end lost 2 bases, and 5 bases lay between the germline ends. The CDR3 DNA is TGTGCCAGCAGCTTAGCGGGCCCCTACAATGAGCAGTTCTTC. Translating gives CASSLAGPYNEQFF.

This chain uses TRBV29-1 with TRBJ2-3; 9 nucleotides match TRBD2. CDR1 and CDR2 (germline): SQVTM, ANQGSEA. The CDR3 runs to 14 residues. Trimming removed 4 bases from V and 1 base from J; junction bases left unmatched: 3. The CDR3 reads CSVGSGGRTDTQYF. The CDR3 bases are TGCAGCGTTGGTAGCGGGGGCCGCACAGATACGCAGTATTTT.

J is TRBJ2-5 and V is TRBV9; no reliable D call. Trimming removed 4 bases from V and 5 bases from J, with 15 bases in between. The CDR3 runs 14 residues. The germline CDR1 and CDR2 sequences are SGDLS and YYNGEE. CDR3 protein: CASSPRTESETQYF. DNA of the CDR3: TGTGCCAGCAGCCCGAGGACCGAGTCGGAGACCCAGTACTTC.

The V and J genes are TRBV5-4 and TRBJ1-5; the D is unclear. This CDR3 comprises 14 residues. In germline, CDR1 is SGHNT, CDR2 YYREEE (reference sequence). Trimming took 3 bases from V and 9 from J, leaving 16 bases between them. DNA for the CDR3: TGTGCCAGCAGCTCTGACCCTATCAACCGGCCCCAGCATTTT. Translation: CASSSDPINRPQHF. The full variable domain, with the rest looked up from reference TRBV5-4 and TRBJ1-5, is ETGVTQSPTHLIKTRGQQVTLRCSSQSGHNTVSWYQQALGQGPQFIFQYYREEENGRGNFPPRFSGLQFPNYSSELNVNALELDDSALYLCASSSDPINRPQHFGDGTRLSIL.

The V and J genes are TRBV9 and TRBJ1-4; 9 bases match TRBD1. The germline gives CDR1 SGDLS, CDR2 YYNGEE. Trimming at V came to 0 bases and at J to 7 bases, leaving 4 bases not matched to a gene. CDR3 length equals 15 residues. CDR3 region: CASSVVGTGPEKLFF. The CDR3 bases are TGTGCCAGCAGCGTAGTGGGGACAGGGCCTGAAAAACTGTTTTTT.

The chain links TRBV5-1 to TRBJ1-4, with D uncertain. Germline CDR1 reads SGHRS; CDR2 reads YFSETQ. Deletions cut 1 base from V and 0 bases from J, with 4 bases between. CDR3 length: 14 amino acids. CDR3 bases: TGCGCCAGCAGCTTGACAGCAACTAATGAAAAACTGTTTTTT. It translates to CASSLTATNEKLFF.

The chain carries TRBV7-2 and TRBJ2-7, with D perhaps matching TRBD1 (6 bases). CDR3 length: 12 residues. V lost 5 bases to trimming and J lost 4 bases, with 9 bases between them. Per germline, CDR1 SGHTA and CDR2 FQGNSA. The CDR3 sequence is CASSLRGYEQYF. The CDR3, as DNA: TGTGCCAGCAGCCTTAGGGGGTACGAGCAGTACTTC. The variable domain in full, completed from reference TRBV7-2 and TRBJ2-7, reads GAGVSQSPSNKVTEKGKDVELRCDPISGHTALYWYRQSLGQGLEFLIYFQGNSAPDKSGLPSDRFSAERTGGSVSTLTIQRTQQEDSAVYLCASSLRGYEQYFGPGTRLTVT.

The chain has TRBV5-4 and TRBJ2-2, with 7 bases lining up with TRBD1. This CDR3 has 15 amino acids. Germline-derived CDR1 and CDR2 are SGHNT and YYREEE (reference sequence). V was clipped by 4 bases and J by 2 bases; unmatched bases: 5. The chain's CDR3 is CASSAGTANTGELFF. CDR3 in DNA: TGTGCCAGCAGCGCCGGGACAGCCAACACCGGGGAGCTGTTTTTT.

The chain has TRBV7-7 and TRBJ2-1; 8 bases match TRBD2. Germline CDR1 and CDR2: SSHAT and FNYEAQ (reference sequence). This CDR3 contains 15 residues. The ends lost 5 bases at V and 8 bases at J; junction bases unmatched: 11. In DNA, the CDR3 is TGTGCCAGCAGCCCCGGACTAGCACTTGCCGATGAGCAGTTCTTC. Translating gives CASSPGLALADEQFF.